These 12 T cell receptor beta chains share one sample of origin, sequenced in a study of blood T cell repertoires in COVID-19. Sequencing used immunoSEQ multiplex PCR; TCRdb keeps in-frame clones, though not all of them. The table records 650,000 to 800,000 clones, about nine tenths of them present only once. The sample consisted of peripheral blood. These receptors originate from a woman under 30 with acute or convalescent COVID-19.

Only a few counts were recorded for this clone. The rearrangement joins TRBV7-6 to TRBJ1-2, with D possibly TRBD1 on 5 matching bases. The CDR3 is 15 residues long. Germline CDR1 is SGHVS and CDR2 is FNYEAQ. V was cut by 5 bases and J by 8 bases, with 21 bases left in between. The CDR3: CASSLVGGGTIGYTF. In DNA, the CDR3 is TGTGCCAGCAGCCTGGTTGGGGGTGGGACTATCGGCTACACCTTC.

This chain joins TRBV12-5 and TRBJ1-2; D may be TRBD1 (6 bases). This CDR3 is 13 amino acids long. CDR1 and CDR2 (germline): LGHNT, FRNRAP. V shed 9 bases and J shed 2 bases, with 13 bases lying between them. The CDR3 nucleotides are TGTGCTAGGGGGGGGCCGGGCAACTATGGCTACACCTTC. Translated: CARGGPGNYGYTF.

This clone was found once. This chain links TRBV3-1 (or the pseudogene TRBV3-2) with TRBJ2-3, with D unresolved. Germline-derived CDR1 and CDR2 are LGHDT and YNNKEL (reference sequence). The V and J ends lost 0 bases and 5 bases respectively, with 12 bases between them. This CDR3 region has 15 residues. The CDR3 region has the DNA TGTGCCAGCAGCCAAGACGGATCCCGAGGAGATACGCAGTATTTT. Its protein is CASSQDGSRGDTQYF.

V usage is TRBV29-1 and J usage is TRBJ1-2; 7 nucleotides match TRBD1. Germline V gives CDR1 SQVTM, CDR2 ANQGSEA. This CDR3 has 14 residues. Unmatched junction bases numbered 8, after V lost 3 bases and J lost 4 bases. The CDR3 region is CSVDEGQRPYGYTF. CDR3 DNA sequence: TGCAGCGTTGACGAGGGACAGCGACCCTATGGCTACACCTTC.

The V and J genes are TRBV2 and TRBJ1-3; no firm D call. V shed 2 bases and J shed 0 bases, with 8 bases lying between them. The CDR3 has 15 residues. Germline-derived CDR1 and CDR2 are SNHLY and FYNNEI. The CDR3 bases are TGTGCCAGCAGTGAAAACAGTTACTCTGGAAACACCATATATTTT. Its protein product is CASSENSYSGNTIYF. Full variable domain (rest looked up from reference TRBV2 and TRBJ1-3): EPEVTQTPSHQVTQMGQEVILRCVPISNHLYFYWYRQILGQKVEFLVSFYNNEISEKSEIFDDQFSVERPDGSNFTLKIRSTKLEDSAMYFCASSENSYSGNTIYFGEGSWLTVV.

The V and J genes are TRBV2 and TRBJ1-2; D unresolved. CDR1 and CDR2 from the germline V gene are SNHLY and FYNNEI. The V gene lost 3 bases and the J gene lost 7 bases, with 12 bases spanning the gap. CDR3 length equals 13 residues. The CDR3 here is CASSDTRGSGYTF. Here the CDR3 DNA reads TGTGCCAGCAGTGACACGCGGGGTTCTGGCTACACCTTC.

The chain couples TRBV4-3 to TRBJ1-1; perhaps TRBD1 as D (5 bases). Trimming removed 0 bases at V and 3 bases at J, with 17 bases between. Germline CDR1 is LGHNA and CDR2 is YSLEER. The CDR3 length is 17 residues. The CDR3 DNA sequence: TGCGCCAGCAGCCAAGAACCTCGGGGGGGTGCGGACACTGAAGCTTTCTTT. This codes for CASSQEPRGGADTEAFF.

V gene TRBV10-2 combines with J gene TRBJ2-7; D is ambiguous. V shed 1 base and J shed 4 bases, with 5 bases lying between them. The germline V gene has CDR1 WSHSY and CDR2 SAAADI. The CDR3 consists of 12 residues. As DNA, the CDR3 is TGCGCCAGCAGTGAGTTGTCATACGAGCAGTACTTC. Its protein product is CASSELSYEQYF.

V usage is TRBV2 and J usage is TRBJ1-2; TRBD1 matches at 8 bases. The CDR3 runs to 13 residues. Germline CDR1 reads SNHLY; CDR2 reads FYNNEI. J was trimmed by 3 bases and V by 10 bases; bases with no gene match: 7. The CDR3 DNA follows: TGTGCCAAGTCACAGGGGGACGACTATGGCTACACCTTC. Translated, it gives CAKSQGDDYGYTF.

The chain has TRBV5-1 and TRBJ1-3, with 7 bases aligning to TRBD1. CDR1 is SGHRS, CDR2 YFSETQ, per germline. V lost 0 bases, J lost 0 bases, and 6 bases stayed unmatched. The CDR3 has 17 amino acids. CDR3 sequence: CASSLGGTATSGNTIYF. For the CDR3, the DNA is TGCGCCAGCAGCTTGGGAGGGACAGCAACCTCTGGAAACACCATATATTTT.

This chain connects TRBV6-6 to TRBJ2-7; D might be TRBD1 (6 bases). The CDR3 extends over 15 amino acids. Germline V gives CDR1 MNHNY, CDR2 SVGAGI (reference sequence). V shed 2 bases and J shed 1 base, with 12 bases lying between them. The CDR3 reads CASSYGRGASYEQYF. The CDR3 DNA follows: TGTGCCAGCAGTTACGGCAGGGGAGCTTCCTACGAGCAGTACTTC.

This chain connects TRBV29-1 to TRBJ1-1; unclear D gene. V was cut by 4 bases and J by 0 bases, with 9 bases left in between. Germline assignment: CDR1 SQVTM and CDR2 ANQGSEA. The CDR3 runs 13 residues. The CDR3 spells CSVVPGMNTEAFF. The CDR3 nucleotides are TGCAGCGTTGTTCCGGGAATGAACACTGAAGCTTTCTTT.